The following is a TCR beta chain sequence with its context. The CDR3 sequence is 14 residues long. Germline loops: CDR1 MNHEY, CDR2 SVGAGI. The V gene lost 0 bases and the J gene lost 0 bases, with 6 bases spanning the gap. This sample is drawn from a study of CD4 and CD8 cells across lung adenocarcinoma regions. One entry per CDR3 protein, called by TCRdb with MiXCR from the PCR reads. The repertoire holds several thousand distinct CDR3 sequences, with roughly 48% as singletons. Localized lung adenocarcinoma, a non-small cell lung cancer, affected the donors. Sequenced material: CD4+ T cells from the center of a lung tumor. The chain links TRBV6-5 to TRBJ2-7, with D unresolved. The sequence derives from a female donor with lung adenocarcinoma. The CD4 and CD8 labels of this study may be unreliable. CDR3 amino acids: CASSYSQSSYEQYF. CDR3 DNA sequence: TGTGCCAGCAGTTACTCACAAAGCTCCTACGAGCAGTACTTC.